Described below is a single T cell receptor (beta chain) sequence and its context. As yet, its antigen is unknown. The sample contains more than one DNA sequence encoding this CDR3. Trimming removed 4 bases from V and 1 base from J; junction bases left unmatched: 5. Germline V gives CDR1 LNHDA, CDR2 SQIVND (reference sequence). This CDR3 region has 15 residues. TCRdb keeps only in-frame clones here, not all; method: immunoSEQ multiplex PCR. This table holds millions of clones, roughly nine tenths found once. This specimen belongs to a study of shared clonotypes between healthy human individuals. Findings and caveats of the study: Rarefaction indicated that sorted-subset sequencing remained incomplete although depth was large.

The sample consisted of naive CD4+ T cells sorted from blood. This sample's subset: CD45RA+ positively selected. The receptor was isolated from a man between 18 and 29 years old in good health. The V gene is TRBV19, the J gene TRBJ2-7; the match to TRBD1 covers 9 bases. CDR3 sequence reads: CASSTAGTGSYEQYF. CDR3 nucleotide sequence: TGTGCCAGTAGTACGGCCGGGACAGGGTCCTACGAGCAGTACTTC.